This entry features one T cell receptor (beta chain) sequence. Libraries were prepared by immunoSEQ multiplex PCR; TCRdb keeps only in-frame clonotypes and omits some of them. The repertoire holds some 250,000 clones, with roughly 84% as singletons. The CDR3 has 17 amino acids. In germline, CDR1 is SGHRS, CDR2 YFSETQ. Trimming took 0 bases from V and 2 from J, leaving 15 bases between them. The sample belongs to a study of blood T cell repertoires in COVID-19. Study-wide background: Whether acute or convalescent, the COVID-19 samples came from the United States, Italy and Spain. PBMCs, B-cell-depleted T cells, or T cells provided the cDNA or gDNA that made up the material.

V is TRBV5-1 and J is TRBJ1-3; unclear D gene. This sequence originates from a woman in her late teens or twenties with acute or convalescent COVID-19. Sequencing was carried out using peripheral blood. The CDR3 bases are TGCGCCAGCAGCTTGGGAGGTCGGGGAAAAGCTGGAAACACCATATATTTT. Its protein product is CASSLGGRGKAGNTIYF. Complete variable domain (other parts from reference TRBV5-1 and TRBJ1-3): KAGVTQTPRYLIKTRGQQVTLSCSPISGHRSVSWYQQTPGQGLQFLFEYFSETQRNKGNFPGRFSGRQFSNSRSEMNVSTLELGDSALYLCASSLGGRGKAGNTIYFGEGSWLTVV.